The sequence of this TCR beta chain was determined in a study of blood T cell repertoires in COVID-19. Profiled with immunoSEQ multiplex PCR; TCRdb holds only in-frame clones, not every one. The sample lists 50,000 to 65,000 clones; roughly 88% were seen once. V trimming: 2 bases; J trimming: 0 bases; junction bases outside the gene matches: 5. The CDR3 sequence is 16 residues long. Germline V lookup: CDR1 MGHRA, CDR2 YSYEKL. The chain recombines TRBV4-1 with TRBJ1-2; 8 bases line up with TRBD1. The source of this sequence is a man between 70 and 80 years old with acute or convalescent COVID-19. The sample consisted of peripheral blood. DNA of the CDR3: TGCGCCAGCAGCCAACGGACAGGGCCGGCTAACTATGGCTACACCTTC. Its protein product is CASSQRTGPANYGYTF.